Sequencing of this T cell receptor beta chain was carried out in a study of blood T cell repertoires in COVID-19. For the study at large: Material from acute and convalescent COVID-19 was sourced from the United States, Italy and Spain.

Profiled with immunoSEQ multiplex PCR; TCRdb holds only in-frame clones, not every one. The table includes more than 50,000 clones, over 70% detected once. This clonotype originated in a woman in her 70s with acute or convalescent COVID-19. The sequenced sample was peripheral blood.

The DNA for the CDR3 is TGCGCCAGCAGTGAAAGGGGCGCGGCGAACACTGAAGCTTTCTTT. Residues: CASSERGAANTEAFF. The chain recombines TRBV10-1 with TRBJ1-1; D perhaps matches TRBD1 (5 bases). Germline V gene sequence: CDR1 WNHNN, CDR2 SYGVQD (reference sequence). This CDR3 has 15 residues. V was trimmed by 3 bases and J by 1 base, leaving 12 bases between them.